A single TCR beta chain is shown here with its context. Original analysis: Estimated nucleated cell counts came from reference gene primer amplification. Profiling relied on immunoSEQ multiplex PCR, and the TCRdb table lists in-frame clones only, not all of them. V, J and clone size were drawn from that table, and D and trimming were deduced from the DNA. The sample includes roughly 230,000 clones, around four fifths seen only once; the top ten take around 7.9%. With 2 bases clipped from V and 6 bases from J, the junction kept 13 bases outside the gene matches. Germline CDR1 reads GTSNPN; CDR2 reads SVGIG (reference sequence). CDR3 length: 16 residues. This record comes from a study of blood T cell repertoires in COVID-19. On the study more broadly: Whether acute or convalescent, the COVID-19 samples came from the United States, Italy and Spain.

The receptor comes from a man aged 40-49 years with active or convalescent COVID-19. This chain joins TRBV30 and TRBJ2-7; 10 nucleotides agree with TRBD1. Sequenced sample: peripheral blood. The CDR3 loop reads CAWSPLFRDRGIEQYF. The CDR3 region has the DNA TGTGCCTGGAGTCCTCTATTCCGGGACAGGGGAATCGAGCAGTACTTC. Combining the CDR3 with reference TRBV30 and TRBJ2-7 gives the whole variable domain SQTIHQWPATLVQPVGSPLSLECTVEGTSNPNLYWYRQAAGRGLQLLFYSVGIGQISSEVPQNLSASRPQDRQFILSSKKLLLSDSGFYLCAWSPLFRDRGIEQYFGPGTRLTVT.